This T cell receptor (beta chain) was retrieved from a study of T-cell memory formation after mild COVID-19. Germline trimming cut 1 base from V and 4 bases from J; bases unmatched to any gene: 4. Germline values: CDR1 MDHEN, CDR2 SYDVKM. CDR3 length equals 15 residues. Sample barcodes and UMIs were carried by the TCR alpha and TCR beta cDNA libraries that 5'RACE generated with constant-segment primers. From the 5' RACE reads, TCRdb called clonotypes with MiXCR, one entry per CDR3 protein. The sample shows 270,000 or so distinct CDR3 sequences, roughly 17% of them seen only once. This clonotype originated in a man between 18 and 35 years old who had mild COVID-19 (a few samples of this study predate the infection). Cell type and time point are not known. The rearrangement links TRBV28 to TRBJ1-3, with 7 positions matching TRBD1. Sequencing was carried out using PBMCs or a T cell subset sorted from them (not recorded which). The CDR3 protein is CASSLSRGWGNTIYF. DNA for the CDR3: TGTGCCAGCAGTTTATCCAGGGGGTGGGGAAACACCATATATTTT.